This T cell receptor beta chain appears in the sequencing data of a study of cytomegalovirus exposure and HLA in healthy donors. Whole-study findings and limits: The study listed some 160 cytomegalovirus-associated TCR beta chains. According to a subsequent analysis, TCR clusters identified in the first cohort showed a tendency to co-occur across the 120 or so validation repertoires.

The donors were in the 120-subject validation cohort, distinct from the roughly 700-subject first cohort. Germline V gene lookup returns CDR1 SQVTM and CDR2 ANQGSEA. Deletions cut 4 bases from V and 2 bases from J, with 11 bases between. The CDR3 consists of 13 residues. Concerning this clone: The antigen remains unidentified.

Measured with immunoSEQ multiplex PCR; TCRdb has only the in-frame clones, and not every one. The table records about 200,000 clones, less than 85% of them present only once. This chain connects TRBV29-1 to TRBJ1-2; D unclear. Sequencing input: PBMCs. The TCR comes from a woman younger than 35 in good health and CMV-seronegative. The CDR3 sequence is CSVGWTENYGYTF. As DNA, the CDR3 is TGCAGCGTTGGATGGACGGAGAACTATGGCTACACCTTC.